Reported below is one T cell receptor (beta chain). These data are taken from a study of blood T cell repertoires in COVID-19. Study information: Acute and convalescent COVID-19 samples came from the United States, Italy and Spain. The analysed material was cDNA or gDNA that came from T cells, B-cell-depleted T cells, or PBMCs.

In the authors' methods: Amplification from reference gene primers served as the basis for estimated nucleated cell counts. Produced via immunoSEQ multiplex PCR; TCRdb's table is partial and in-frame only. The V and J calls and clone size are taken from that table; D and trimming were inferred from the DNA. The repertoire holds 100,000 to 150,000 clones, with 88% as singletons. The V end lost 3 bases, the J end lost 2 bases, and 7 bases lay between the germline ends. The CDR3 has 13 amino acids. Germline lookup yields CDR1 SNHLY and CDR2 FYNNEI. Input material: peripheral blood. This chain uses TRBV2 with TRBJ1-1; possibly TRBD1 for D (5 bases). This receptor was obtained from a human donor in a cohort sampled during active COVID-19. The CDR3 loop is CASSDRVNTEAFF. The CDR3 region has the DNA TGTGCCAGCAGTGACAGGGTTAACACTGAAGCTTTCTTT.